This T cell receptor beta chain came from a study of blood T cell dynamics during melanoma immunotherapy. For the study at large: First-line therapy was either pembrolizumab or nivolumab with ipilimumab for metastatic melanoma. Study conclusions and caveats: Unlike progressors, later disease-control patients had W3 repertoires gaining clonality or diversity.

Clones were read by immunoSEQ multiplex PCR, and TCRdb kept only the in-frame ones, dropping some. The data show 10,000 to 13,000 clones, with around 87% seen just once and 6% to 8% held by the top ten. Deletions cut 1 base from V and 2 bases from J, with 17 bases between. There are 17 residues in the CDR3. Germline lookup yields CDR1 SGHVS and CDR2 FQNEAQ. Time point defined: week 3, after first cycle of checkpoint inhibitor. At 12 weeks after first infusion, RECIST 1.1 defined response for most patients. In its sample, this clone ranks as large (0.1 to 1%). Antigen unknown. The source material was blood, sampled from a patient treated with checkpoint blockade. The sequence was obtained from a human donor with melanoma. V gene TRBV7-8 combines with J gene TRBJ1-2, with D perhaps TRBD1 (6 bases). The CDR3 loop is CASSLGEEQGRNYGYTF. The CDR3 DNA is TGTGCCAGCAGCTTAGGGGAGGAACAGGGACGCAACTATGGCTACACCTTC.